The 21 T cell receptor beta chains listed next were all sequenced from one sample in a study of blood T cell repertoires in COVID-19. Produced via immunoSEQ multiplex PCR; TCRdb's table is partial and in-frame only. The table shows tens of thousands of clones, with around nine tenths occurring only once. The sequencing sample was made of peripheral blood. The origin of the receptors is a woman aged 55-75 years with active COVID-19.

This CDR3 is CASSGGTGGEETQYF. Here the CDR3 DNA reads TGCGCCAGCAGCGGAGGGACAGGGGGCGAGGAGACCCAGTACTTC. This chain uses TRBV5-1 with TRBJ2-5; 12 bases are shared with TRBD1. The germline gives CDR1 SGHRS, CDR2 YFSETQ. The CDR3 sequence is 15 residues long. With V trimmed by 4 bases and J by 5 bases, 6 bases remained unmatched.

The chain couples TRBV5-6 to TRBJ1-2; D may be TRBD1 (5 bases). V was pared by 9 bases and J by 6 bases, with 18 bases between. The germline CDR1 and CDR2 sequences are SGHDT and YYEEEE. The CDR3 runs 13 residues. This chain's CDR3 is CATKRGEVHGYTF. The CDR3 DNA reads TGTGCCACCAAGCGGGGGGAGGTCCATGGCTACACCTTC.

The V call is TRBV18, the J call TRBJ2-2; no clear D gene. CDR1 is KGHSH and CDR2 is LQKENI in the germline V gene. Trimming took 3 bases from V and 3 from J, leaving 8 bases between them. The CDR3 is made up of 14 amino acids. The CDR3 coding sequence is TGTGCCAGCTCACCCCTCCCCGACACCGGGGAGCTGTTTTTT. It codes for CASSPLPDTGELFF. Complete variable domain (other parts from reference TRBV18 and TRBJ2-2): NAGVMQNPRHLVRRRGQEARLRCSPMKGHSHVYWYRQLPEEGLKFMVYLQKENIIDESGMPKERFSAEFPKEGPSILRIQQVVRGDSAAYFCASSPLPDTGELFFGEGSRLTVL.

This rearrangement joins TRBV5-4 to TRBJ2-7; 7 bases map to TRBD1. The CDR3 is 15 amino acids. Trimming removed 5 bases from V and 0 bases from J; junction bases left unmatched: 8. Germline CDR1 and CDR2: SGHNT and YYREEE (reference sequence). The CDR3 loop reads CASSSGTEISYEQYF. The CDR3 DNA reads TGTGCCAGCAGTTCCGGGACAGAAATCTCCTACGAGCAGTACTTC. The full variable domain, its missing parts supplied by reference TRBV5-4 and TRBJ2-7, is ETGVTQSPTHLIKTRGQQVTLRCSSQSGHNTVSWYQQALGQGPQFIFQYYREEENGRGNFPPRFSGLQFPNYSSELNVNALELDDSALYLCASSSGTEISYEQYFGPGTRLTVT.

This clone was observed a single time. J is TRBJ1-1 and V is TRBV12-5; D is unclear. V was trimmed by 0 bases and J by 5 bases, leaving 22 bases between them. The CDR3 contains 18 residues. The germline gives CDR1 LGHNT, CDR2 FRNRAP. The CDR3 loop reads CASGLVHDGEQYVTEAFF. Written as DNA, the CDR3 is TGTGCTAGTGGTTTGGTACACGACGGGGAACAGTATGTTACTGAAGCTTTCTTT.

This clone was found once. Additional DNA sequences in this sample encode the identical CDR3. This rearrangement joins TRBV3-1 (or the pseudogene TRBV3-2) to TRBJ2-7; D might be TRBD1 (5 bases). V was clipped by 1 base and J by 2 bases, with 6 bases between them. CDR3 length: 13 residues. From germline, CDR1 is LGHDT and CDR2 YNNKEL (reference sequence). The CDR3 DNA follows: TGTGCCAGCAGCCAAGTCAGGGCCTACGAGCAGTACTTC. Amino acid sequence: CASSQVRAYEQYF.

This clone was picked up one time. CDR3 loop: CASSGRGTDTQYF. Here the CDR3 DNA reads TGTGCCAGCAGCGGGCGGGGCACAGATACGCAGTATTTT. The V call is TRBV11-3, the J call TRBJ2-3, with TRBD2 as a possible D gene (5 bases). This CDR3 spans 13 amino acids. Trimming shortened V by 5 bases and J by 1 base, and 7 bases separated the two germline ends. Germline CDR1 and CDR2: SGHNT and YENEEA.

The gene calls are TRBV3-1 (or the pseudogene TRBV3-2) and TRBJ2-5, with D possibly matching TRBD2 (5 bases). Germline assignment: CDR1 LGHDT and CDR2 YNNKEL (reference sequence). The CDR3 runs to 15 residues. V shed 4 bases and J shed 1 base, with 13 bases lying between them. The CDR3 protein is CASSPLGSIQETQYF. The CDR3 nucleotides are TGTGCCAGCAGCCCCCTGGGGAGCATCCAAGAGACCCAGTACTTC.

The chain is built from TRBV6-6 and TRBJ1-5; D call uncertain. The V end lost 5 bases, the J end lost 2 bases, and 13 bases lay between the germline ends. The CDR3 has 15 amino acids. Per germline, CDR1 MNHNY and CDR2 SVGAGI (reference sequence). CDR3 region: CASSSRRMGNQPQHF. The CDR3 DNA reads as TGTGCCAGCAGTAGCCGCAGGATGGGCAATCAGCCCCAGCATTTT.

This clone was observed once. The CDR3 reads CASTSLGSPEAFF. The CDR3 DNA is TGTGCCAGCACCTCCCTGGGCAGTCCTGAAGCTTTCTTT. This chain connects TRBV6-5 to TRBJ1-1; D remains unclear. Trimming took 7 bases from V and 6 from J, leaving 15 bases between them. The CDR3 totals 13 residues. Germline CDR1 reads MNHEY; CDR2 reads SVGAGI.

CDR3 DNA: TGTGCCAGCAGTGAATTACCGGGTGATGAGCAGTTCTTC. Amino acids: CASSELPGDEQFF. The chain is built from TRBV2 and TRBJ2-1, with unresolved D. The germline CDR1 and CDR2 sequences are SNHLY and FYNNEI. CDR3 length: 13 residues. The V end lost 2 bases, the J end lost 8 bases, and 10 bases lay between the germline ends.

The rearrangement uses TRBV6-1 and TRBJ2-2; D remains unclear. Trimming cost V 3 bases and J 6 bases, with 8 bases left between them. Germline loops: CDR1 MNHNS, CDR2 SASEGT. This CDR3 contains 13 residues. The CDR3 is CASSELRAGELFF. CDR3 nucleotides: TGTGCCAGCAGTGAGCTCCGAGCCGGGGAGCTGTTTTTT.

The rearrangement links TRBV7-3 to TRBJ2-1, with TRBD2 matching over 10 bases. The CDR3 loop spans 15 amino acids. V was pared by 5 bases and J by 4 bases, with 5 bases of the junction left unmatched. Germline V gene lookup returns CDR1 SGHTA and CDR2 FQGTGA. The CDR3 loop is CASSRSGGAYNEQFF. In DNA, the CDR3 is TGTGCCAGCAGCCGAAGCGGGGGGGCGTACAATGAGCAGTTCTTC.

The rearrangement links TRBV5-1 to TRBJ2-7; 11 bases agree with TRBD1. J lost 6 bases, V lost 4 bases, and 9 bases had no gene match. This CDR3 spans 15 amino acids. CDR1 and CDR2 from the germline V gene are SGHRS and YFSETQ. This CDR3 is CASSGQGAEVGEQYF. The CDR3 bases are TGCGCCAGCAGCGGACAGGGGGCTGAGGTCGGCGAGCAGTACTTC.

CDR3 sequence reads: CASSLAYREQPQHF. The CDR3 DNA sequence: TGTGCCAGCAGCTTAGCCTACAGGGAACAGCCCCAGCATTTT. The V and J genes are TRBV7-2 and TRBJ1-5, with D possibly matching TRBD1 (6 bases). Germline-derived CDR1 and CDR2 are SGHTA and FQGNSA. CDR3 size: 14 residues. Trimming pared 0 bases from V and 7 bases from J, leaving 10 bases between.

The genes are TRBV14 and TRBJ2-1; 7 bases are shared with TRBD2. The junction had 7 bases not matched to a gene; V was cut back by 4 bases and J by 4 bases. The CDR3 runs 15 residues. Looked up from germline, CDR1 is SGHDN and CDR2 is FVKESK. CDR3 protein: CASSRSGTIYNEQFF. CDR3 bases: TGTGCCAGCAGCCGCAGCGGGACCATATACAATGAGCAGTTCTTC.

The V gene is TRBV29-1, the J gene TRBJ2-2; D might be TRBD1 (6 bases). CDR1 SQVTM and CDR2 ANQGSEA come from the germline V gene. V was pared by 3 bases and J by 6 bases, with 14 bases between. This CDR3 is built from 14 residues. CDR3 region: CSVDGMTGAGELFF. CDR3 bases: TGCAGCGTTGATGGGATGACAGGCGCCGGGGAGCTGTTTTTT.

The chain links TRBV6-5 to TRBJ2-5, with D tentatively TRBD1 (6 bases). The germline V and J ends were trimmed by 6 bases and 4 bases, with 18 bases remaining between them. The CDR3 sequence is 15 residues long. The germline gives CDR1 MNHEY, CDR2 SVGAGI. CDR3 coding DNA: TGTGCCAGCAGAAAAGCTACAGGGTTTGGAGAGACCCAGTACTTC. This encodes CASRKATGFGETQYF.

The genes are TRBV19 and TRBJ1-6; D not resolved. The CDR3 runs to 15 residues. Between the trimmed V and J ends, which lost 6 bases and 7 bases, there was a span of 16 bases. CDR1 is LNHDA, CDR2 SQIVND, per germline (reference sequence). The CDR3 region has the DNA TGTGCCAGTAGAAACCAGGCCAGGCAAAATTCACCCCTCCACTTT. It translates to CASRNQARQNSPLHF.

The chain couples TRBV5-8 to TRBJ1-5; D uncertain. V was pared by 5 bases and J by 6 bases, with 18 bases between. The CDR3 contains 15 residues. Germline V gene data show CDR1 as SGHTS and CDR2 as YDEGEE. Here the CDR3 reads CASSAGSARAQPQHF. DNA of the CDR3: TGTGCCAGCAGTGCCGGTTCGGCGAGGGCTCAGCCCCAGCATTTT.

This chain joins TRBV9 and TRBJ2-3; perhaps TRBD2 as D (7 bases). Trimming removed 3 bases from V and 2 bases from J, with 19 bases in between. The CDR3 has 17 residues. Germline-derived CDR1 and CDR2 are SGDLS and YYNGEE. For the CDR3, the DNA is TGTGCCAGCAGCGATCCTCCTAGACGGGGGGCCACAGATACGCAGTATTTT. This translates into CASSDPPRRGATDTQYF.